This TCR beta chain appears in the sequencing data of a study of blood T cells in healthy people across ages. Through a sample-barcoded 5' primer and a J-beta primer mix, a second PCR was run for roughly 7 to 11 cycles. Each of the cDNA molecules was tagged by a template-switch adaptor with 12 random nucleotides. MiXCR was run by TCRdb on the 5' RACE reads, yielding one entry per CDR3 protein. The data contain about 1.4 million distinct CDR3 sequences, approximately 60% of them singletons. The donors, all healthy, were Caucasians living in Russia, aged roughly 6 to 100. Each donor had roughly 10 milliliters of peripheral blood drawn. A minimum of 7 million PBMCs was isolated per sample. This clonotype was observed a few times. The sequencing sample was made of blood. The TCR was taken from a man between 18 and 29 years old in good health.

The CDR3 loop is CSDHVGQDYGYTF. CDR3 nucleotide sequence: TGCAGCGATCACGTGGGACAGGACTATGGCTACACCTTC. This rearrangement joins TRBV29-1 to TRBJ1-2; 8 bases match TRBD1. The germline V gene has CDR1 SQVTM and CDR2 ANQGSEA. Unmatched junction bases numbered 7, after V lost 7 bases and J lost 3 bases. This CDR3 is 13 amino acids long.